The 27 T cell receptor beta chains below come from one sample, sequenced in a study of shared clonotypes between healthy human individuals. Sequenced by immunoSEQ multiplex PCR; TCRdb stores in-frame clones only, minus some. The sample includes approximately 2.3 million clones, roughly 93% seen only once; the top ten take around 0.4%. Input material: naive CD4+ T cells from PBMCs. As to subset: CD45RA+ positively selected. The receptors derive from a man aged 18 to 30 in good health. Some clones in this sample may be carry-over from other donors' samples.

The chain combines TRBV14 with TRBJ1-2, with 7 nucleotides matching TRBD1. The J segment lost 4 bases and the V segment lost 5 bases, leaving 4 bases of the junction unmatched. In germline, CDR1 is SGHDN, CDR2 FVKESK. The CDR3 totals 13 residues. CDR3 DNA sequence: TGTGCCAGCAGCGACAGGGAAAGCTATGGCTACACCTTC. It encodes CASSDRESYGYTF.

The table lists this clone with a few counts. The chain recombines TRBV5-1 with TRBJ1-2; 8 bases line up with TRBD1. The CDR3 runs to 15 residues. Germline V lookup: CDR1 SGHRS, CDR2 YFSETQ. J lost 4 bases, V lost 4 bases, and 9 bases had no gene match. The CDR3 loop reads CASSLDGQGSYGYTF. CDR3 sequence (DNA): TGCGCCAGCAGCCTCGATGGACAGGGTAGCTATGGCTACACCTTC.

In regard to this clone: Other DNA sequences within the sample encode an identical CDR3. The V gene is TRBV9, the J gene TRBJ2-1; the match to TRBD2 covers 11 bases. Germline V CDR1 and CDR2: SGDLS, YYNGEE. This CDR3 is 15 amino acids long. V lost 4 bases and J lost 4; bases outside the gene matches: 4. In nucleotides, the CDR3 is TGTGCCAGCAGCCCAAGACTAGCGGGGTACAATGAGCAGTTCTTC. Translating it yields CASSPRLAGYNEQFF.

J is TRBJ2-7 and V is TRBV5-6; D unresolved. CDR1 is SGHDT and CDR2 is YYEEEE in the germline V gene. Between the trimmed V and J ends, which lost 3 bases and 1 base, there was a span of 8 bases. The CDR3 covers 13 residues. Here the CDR3 reads CASSSKPSYEQYF. In nucleotides, the CDR3 is TGTGCCAGCAGCTCCAAACCTTCCTACGAGCAGTACTTC.

The V gene is TRBV29-1, the J gene TRBJ1-3; tentatively, D is TRBD1 (6 bases). This CDR3 is 14 amino acids long. V was clipped by 3 bases and J by 2 bases, with 11 bases between them. Per germline, CDR1 SQVTM and CDR2 ANQGSEA. The CDR3 coding sequence is TGCAGCGTTGACCTGACAGGTACTGGAAACACCATATATTTT. This translates into CSVDLTGTGNTIYF.

The chain combines TRBV5-4 with TRBJ1-2, with 10 bases lining up with TRBD1. Germline assignment: CDR1 SGHNT and CDR2 YYREEE (reference sequence). V dropped 4 bases and J dropped 4; count of bases not matched to a gene: 7. This CDR3 is built from 15 residues. The CDR3, as DNA: TGTGCCAGCAGCGCAGGGACAGGGGACGGCTATGGCTACACCTTC. Its protein product is CASSAGTGDGYGYTF.

The gene calls are TRBV19 and TRBJ1-2; D gene unclear. The length of the CDR3 is 13 residues. Trimming took 2 bases from V and 7 from J, leaving 11 bases between them. Looked up from germline, CDR1 is LNHDA and CDR2 is SQIVND (reference sequence). The CDR3 protein is CASSIRPSFGYTF. The DNA for the CDR3 is TGTGCCAGTAGTATACGACCAAGCTTTGGCTACACCTTC.

The chain recombines TRBV5-1 with TRBJ1-2, with D possibly matching TRBD1 (6 bases). Trimming cost V 5 bases and J 6 bases, with 17 bases left between them. CDR1 SGHRS and CDR2 YFSETQ come from the germline V gene. The CDR3 is 14 residues long. DNA of the CDR3: TGCGCCAGCAGAGTCACCGGGACATTGGATGGCTACACCTTC. Its protein is CASRVTGTLDGYTF.

This chain links TRBV28 with TRBJ2-7, with 8 nucleotides matching TRBD1. Trimming at V came to 8 bases and at J to 5 bases, leaving 14 bases not matched to a gene. The CDR3 contains 15 residues. Per germline, CDR1 MDHEN and CDR2 SYDVKM. The CDR3 reads CASVGVQGAVDEQYF. DNA of the CDR3: TGTGCCAGCGTCGGTGTTCAGGGGGCGGTCGACGAGCAGTACTTC.

A word on this clone: Other DNA sequences in the sample encode the same CDR3. The V gene is TRBV7-9, the J gene TRBJ2-1, with 8 positions matching TRBD2. This CDR3 comprises 14 residues. V dropped 5 bases and J dropped 2; count of bases not matched to a gene: 2. Germline CDR1 SEHNR, CDR2 FQNEAQ (reference sequence). The CDR3 nucleotides are TGTGCCAGCAGCCGGGGGGGCACCTACAATGAGCAGTTCTTC. Its protein product is CASSRGGTYNEQFF.

CDR3 sequence (DNA): TGTGCCAGCAGCTTCAACCTAAATGGAAACACCATATATTTT. Translated: CASSFNLNGNTIYF. The chain combines TRBV5-7 with TRBJ1-3; no firm D call. TRBV5-7 is reported as an ORF; its role is uncertain. The CDR3 extends over 14 amino acids. V lost 2 bases and J lost 3, with 9 bases in between.

In DNA, the CDR3 is TGTGCCAGCAGTTACGGGCGCGGGACCGAACCCAATGAGCAGTTCTTC. Protein sequence: CASSYGRGTEPNEQFF. J is TRBJ2-1 and V is TRBV6-5, with a tentative D call TRBD2 (6 bases). Trimming pared 2 bases from V and 6 bases from J, leaving 17 bases between. Germline lookup yields CDR1 MNHEY and CDR2 SVGAGI. This CDR3 is built from 16 residues.

The rearrangement links TRBV30 to TRBJ1-3; TRBD1 matches 7 bases. The junction had 20 bases not matched to a gene; V was cut back by 5 bases and J by 4 bases. Looked up from germline, CDR1 is GTSNPN and CDR2 is SVGIG (reference sequence). The CDR3 is made up of 18 amino acids. Here the CDR3 reads CAWRRPRFQGVLGNTIYF. The CDR3 coding sequence is TGTGCCTGGCGTCGACCCCGTTTTCAGGGGGTGCTGGGAAACACCATATATTTT.

Comment on this clone: Within the sample, other DNA sequences also encode this same CDR3. The V gene is TRBV18, the J gene TRBJ1-1; D perhaps matches TRBD1 (5 bases). Trimming removed 4 bases at V and 0 bases at J, with 6 bases between. Germline V lookup: CDR1 KGHSH, CDR2 LQKENI. The CDR3 is made up of 13 amino acids. The DNA of the CDR3 is TGTGCCAGCTCACAGGGGATGAACACTGAAGCTTTCTTT. This codes for CASSQGMNTEAFF.

The rearrangement joins TRBV5-1 to TRBJ2-2, with TRBD1 matching 8 bases. The CDR3 length is 16 residues. Germline values: CDR1 SGHRS, CDR2 YFSETQ. Trimming cost V 4 bases and J 5 bases; bases outside gene matches: 10. DNA of the CDR3: TGCGCCAGCAGCGGAAGAGGACAGGGTCTAACCGGGGAGCTGTTTTTT. Translating it yields CASSGRGQGLTGELFF.

Points on this clone: The identical CDR3 is also encoded by other nucleotide sequences in the sample. The chain combines TRBV9 with TRBJ2-1, with D tentatively TRBD2 (6 bases). CDR1 and CDR2 (germline): SGDLS, YYNGEE. This CDR3 is 13 amino acids long. Trimming removed 0 bases from V and 6 bases from J, with 7 bases in between. CDR3 residues: CASSVATSNEQFF. CDR3 nucleotides: TGTGCCAGCAGCGTAGCGACTAGCAATGAGCAGTTCTTC.

The rearrangement uses TRBV28 and TRBJ1-5; D is unclear. Between the trimmed V and J ends, which lost 7 bases and 4 bases, there was a span of 17 bases. CDR1 MDHEN and CDR2 SYDVKM come from the germline V gene. The CDR3 contains 15 residues. The CDR3 region is CASTKSGSPNQPQHF. The CDR3 bases are TGTGCCAGCACCAAGTCCGGGTCTCCAAATCAGCCCCAGCATTTT.

Of note for this clone: The junction differs from germline at one of its ends, possibly a read error. The J gene is TRBJ2-7, the V gene TRBV15; possible D gene TRBD1, 6 bases. Germline loops: CDR1 LNHNV, CDR2 YYDKDF (reference sequence). This CDR3 spans 14 amino acids. This CDR3 reads CATSRDRWTYEQYF. DNA for the CDR3: TGTGCCACCAGCCGAGACAGGTGGACCTACGAGCAGTACTTC.

The chain uses TRBV4-1 and TRBJ2-7, with 7 bases lining up with TRBD2. The CDR3 contains 19 residues. CDR1 and CDR2 from the germline V gene are MGHRA and YSYEKL. Germline trimming cut 0 bases from V and 3 bases from J; bases unmatched to any gene: 17. This chain's CDR3 is CASSQDGQNIAGGRYEQYF. In nucleotides, the CDR3 is TGCGCCAGCAGCCAAGATGGGCAGAATATAGCGGGTGGGCGCTACGAGCAGTACTTC.

Concerning this clone itself: Other DNA sequences from this sample encode an identical CDR3 as well. This sequence joins TRBV18 and TRBJ1-2, with D tentatively TRBD1 (5 bases). V was shortened by 1 base and J by 2 bases, with 8 bases between the two germline ends. The CDR3 covers 14 residues. The V gene's germline CDR1 is KGHSH and CDR2 LQKENI. Written as DNA, the CDR3 is TGTGCCAGCTCACCACGGGGGTCGAACTATGGCTACACCTTC. Protein: CASSPRGSNYGYTF.

The rearrangement uses TRBV28 and TRBJ1-2; no clear D gene. V was trimmed by 2 bases and J by 2 bases, leaving 15 bases between them. CDR1 and CDR2 from the germline V gene are MDHEN and SYDVKM. The CDR3 is 16 residues long. The CDR3 nucleotides read TGTGCCAGCAGTTTACACGCCCAAGCGGGGAACTATGGCTACACCTTC. This sequence encodes CASSLHAQAGNYGYTF.

The rearrangement joins TRBV5-1 to TRBJ1-4; 7 bases are shared with TRBD1. CDR3 size: 14 residues. V was pared by 3 bases and J by 7 bases, with 6 bases of the junction left unmatched. Germline V CDR1 and CDR2: SGHRS, YFSETQ. The CDR3 here is CASSSTGRGEKLFF. For the CDR3, the DNA is TGCGCCAGCAGCTCGACAGGGCGGGGTGAAAAACTGTTTTTT. Full variable domain (missing parts from reference TRBV5-1 and TRBJ1-4): KAGVTQTPRYLIKTRGQQVTLSCSPISGHRSVSWYQQTPGQGLQFLFEYFSETQRNKGNFPGRFSGRQFSNSRSEMNVSTLELGDSALYLCASSSTGRGEKLFFGSGTQLSVL.

The rearrangement links TRBV29-1 to TRBJ2-3; D is uncertain. V lost 3 bases, J lost 1 base, and 5 bases lay in between. Germline V gives CDR1 SQVTM, CDR2 ANQGSEA. This CDR3 comprises 12 residues. CDR3 in DNA: TGCAGCGTTGAGTCGGGCACAGATACGCAGTATTTT. Protein sequence: CSVESGTDTQYF.

The chain combines TRBV29-1 with TRBJ2-3; 12 bases match TRBD2. Looked up from germline, CDR1 is SQVTM and CDR2 is ANQGSEA. The CDR3 totals 13 residues. The CDR3 spells CSLTSGRTDTQYF. The CDR3 DNA is TGCAGTCTAACTAGCGGGAGGACAGATACGCAGTATTTT.

V and J are TRBV27 and TRBJ2-5, with D tentatively TRBD1 or TRBD2 (5 bases each). Trimming pared 0 bases from V and 7 bases from J, leaving 15 bases between. CDR3 length equals 15 residues. Germline CDR1 is MNHEY and CDR2 is SMNVEV (reference sequence). CDR3 nucleotide sequence: TGTGCCAGCAGTTTATCAACAGGTCCACGGGGGACCCAGTACTTC. Encoded protein: CASSLSTGPRGTQYF.

As concerns this clone: The sample holds other DNA sequences that translate to the same CDR3. The chain links TRBV5-1 to TRBJ2-7, with D possibly being TRBD2 (6 bases). Trimming pared 2 bases from V and 2 bases from J, leaving 11 bases between. CDR1 is SGHRS, CDR2 YFSETQ, per germline. The CDR3 runs 14 residues. The CDR3 protein is CASSLGTATYEQYF. Here the CDR3 DNA reads TGCGCCAGCAGCTTAGGGACTGCAACCTACGAGCAGTACTTC.

CDR3 nucleotide sequence: TGTGCCAGCAGTTTGGATTTGGGACTAGCGGGACTAGCTGATACGCAGTATTTT. Amino acid sequence: CASSLDLGLAGLADTQYF. The chain has TRBV28 and TRBJ2-3, with 13 bases that match TRBD2. The CDR3 is 18 residues long. V shed 3 bases, J shed 6 bases, and the junction held 12 bases outside the gene matches. Germline CDR1 MDHEN, CDR2 SYDVKM.